The clone carrying this TCR beta chain was seen at least ten times. TCRdb used MiXCR to reprocess the RT-PCR reads, holding one entry per CDR3 protein. This table holds 150,000 to 200,000 distinct CDR3 sequences, roughly 12% found once. This CDR3 is built from 16 residues. The V gene's germline CDR1 is MNHEY and CDR2 SMNVEV (reference sequence). The V segment lost 4 bases and the J segment 2 bases; nucleotides outside the gene matches: 6. The data originate from a study of response to subunit inactivated influenza vaccine. These data also formed part of another study, on T cells expressing NK-cell markers. This second study notes: Beta-chain TCR cDNA was generated via 5'RACE template switching with UMIs. Expanded clones of NKG2C+ T cells had an unclear HCMV specificity.

The source of this sequence is a man in his forties or fifties who received an inactivated influenza vaccine. The sequencing used CD8+ T cells sorted from PBMCs, collected about 11 days after vaccination. The rearrangement links TRBV27 to TRBJ2-1, with 9 bases aligning to TRBD1. CDR3 coding DNA: TGTGCCAGCAGTTCTCGGACAGGGGTCCCCTACAATGAGCAGTTCTTC. Amino acid sequence: CASSSRTGVPYNEQFF.